The sequence of this T cell receptor (beta chain) was determined in a study of T-cell reconstitution after alpha-beta-depleted transplantation in children. Unique molecular identifiers tagged the TCRbeta library. TCRdb analysed the PCR reads with MiXCR anew, one entry per CDR3 protein. This sample carries about 500,000 distinct CDR3 sequences, 32% of them seen once, and the ten largest clones take 2% to 3%. CDR1 and CDR2 from the germline V gene are LGHNA and YSLEER. V lost 5 bases to trimming and J lost 2 bases, with 13 bases between them. The CDR3 consists of 15 residues. This rearrangement joins TRBV4-3 to TRBJ1-5; D may be TRBD1 (5 bases). This material consisted of PBMCs from the stem cell graft donor, taken from the stem cell graft. This TCR derives from a human donor who donated a stem cell graft to a child with aplastic anemia. CDR3 nucleotide sequence: TGCGCCAGCAGCTTGGGACGTTATGGCAATCAGCCCCAGCATTTT. Its protein product is CASSLGRYGNQPQHF.